This TCR beta chain emerged from a study of blood T cells in healthy people across ages (dated by TCRdb to about 2015). Study-wide context: In model experiments, template switching captured roughly one uniquely barcoded TCR beta cDNA molecule for every two T cells. For two donors (one aged 18 to 30 and one aged 80 or older), the study analyzed two additional independent replicas of 1 million unique cDNA reads from the same blood draw. To avoid experimental bias, donors of different ages were randomly spread across the sequencing lanes. The study measured age-related changes in TCR beta repertoire diversity using deep sequencing normalized with unique cDNA molecular identifiers. Donors were grouped into four age groups: young (average approximately 16 years), middle-aged (approximately 41), aged (around 60) and long-lived (just over 80). Findings and caveats that apply to the study as a whole: Because the CMV infection status of the donors was unknown, age-related changes in expanded clonotypes may potentially have been confounded. Estimates of total diversity based on one million sequenced T cells were regarded as lower bounds and as underestimates. As age increased, observed TCR beta diversity per million T cells dropped in a roughly linear way, and a significant reduction was already evident by age about 40. Since profiling was done on bulk unsorted PBMCs, naive and antigen-experienced compartments could not be conclusively compared. Observed TCR beta diversity correlated strongly with the percentage of naive T cells measured by flow cytometry. Compared with the aged group, the long-lived group had more naive CD4+ T cells, fewer expanded clones and increased TCR diversity, suggesting age selection.

Library creation used 5' RACE. Sequenced using an Illumina HiSeq 2500. A second PCR of roughly 6 to 12 cycles was run with a J-beta primer mix and a sample-barcoded 5' primer. Each TCR beta cDNA molecule received a unique molecular identifier from a template-switch 5' adaptor carrying 12 random nucleotides. Each sample yielded at least 3 million CDR3-containing paired-end reads. The Mint cDNA synthesis kit, primed by a TRBC-specific oligonucleotide, was used to synthesize first-strand cDNA from all RNA. Following uracil-DNA glycosylase treatment, a first 18-cycle PCR with universal primers M1SS and BC2_uni_R was performed on all cDNA. The paper's processing steps were these. For normalization, 1 million high-quality reads were randomly selected from each sample, with every read carrying a distinct molecular identifier. Reads sharing molecular identifiers were discarded rather than binned into consensus sequences. CDR3 identification, clonotype clustering and error correction used MiTCR with a Q25 quality threshold and the strictest error-elimination algorithm. A nonparametric unseen species model with Euler transformation was used to estimate a lower bound on total TCR beta diversity. Using fastp at Q25 and MiXCR, TCRdb reprocessed the public reads and kept productive beta chains. When rows share a CDR3 protein, they turn into one entry using the most common DNA and genes. It is TCRdb's table, rather than the study itself, that gives the V and J calls and clone size. The sample data list roughly 1.4 million distinct CDR3 sequences, and 59% of these were observed just once. 6.5% to 8% of the sample belongs to the ten largest clones.

The 39 donors, aged about 6 to 90 years, were systemically healthy Caucasian individuals from Russia. Ten milliliters of peripheral blood were drawn from each donor into EDTA-treated Vacutainer tubes. Ficoll-Paque density-gradient centrifugation was used to isolate PBMCs, with at least 6.5 million per sample. Total RNA, at least 6 micrograms per sample, was extracted from PBMCs with Trizol reagent. Naive CD45RAhigh/CD27high T cell percentages were measured by flow cytometry on a PBMC aliquot from every donor. The germline V gene (reference sequence) sets CDR1 to DFQATT and CDR2 to SNEGSKA. Taken from cysteine to phenylalanine, the CDR3 has 15 residues. CDR3 DNA is the only sequence kept; it has 45 bases, read in frame from the first base. About this clonotype: What this receptor recognizes is not known. One base away there is no much larger clone; base qualities are not given.

The sample comprised blood. The receptor comes from a man aged 18 to 29 in good health. Recombination connected TRBV20-1 to TRBJ2-1, with 7 junctional bases fitting TRBD2. The encoded CDR3 is CRPGKSGGSWNEQFF. The sequence in DNA is TGCAGGCCAGGGAAGTCTGGCGGGAGTTGGAATGAGCAGTTCTTC.